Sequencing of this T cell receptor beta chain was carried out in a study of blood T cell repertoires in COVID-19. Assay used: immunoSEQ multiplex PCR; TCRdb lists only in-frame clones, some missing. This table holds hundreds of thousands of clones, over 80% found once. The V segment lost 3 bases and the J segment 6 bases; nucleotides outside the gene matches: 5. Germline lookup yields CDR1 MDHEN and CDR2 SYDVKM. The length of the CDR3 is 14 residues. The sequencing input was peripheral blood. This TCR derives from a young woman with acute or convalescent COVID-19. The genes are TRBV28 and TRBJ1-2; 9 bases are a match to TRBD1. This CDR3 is CASSFATGGNGYTF. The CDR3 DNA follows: TGTGCCAGCAGTTTTGCGACAGGGGGTAATGGCTACACCTTC.